This T cell receptor beta chain was profiled in a study of T cells in Graves' hyperthyroidism and ophthalmopathy. Findings of the study overall: Researchers found most expanded thyroid clonotypes above 0.001 in blood as well.

Turning to this clonotype: Its antigen remains unknown.

The authors obtained PBMCs from more than 8 ml of fresh peripheral blood. The germline gives CDR1 WSHSY, CDR2 SAAADI. The CDR3 sequence is 13 residues long. The germline V and J ends were trimmed by 3 bases and 3 bases, with 6 bases remaining between them. It was RNA transcripts that yielded the amplified TCR beta CDR3 regions. First-round RT-PCR of the TCR CDR3 relied on the HTBI primer set. TCRdb processed the multiplex PCR reads anew with MiXCR; each CDR3 protein has one entry. The table shows hundreds of thousands of distinct CDR3 sequences, with less than 25% occurring only once. This chain links TRBV10-2 with TRBJ1-5, with no clear D. The TCR comes from a man younger than 45 with Graves' ophthalmopathy. Material: blood. The CDR3 DNA sequence: TGCGCCAGCAGTGAACAGACCAATCAGCCCCAGCATTTT. Protein sequence: CASSEQTNQPQHF.